This T cell receptor (beta chain) was captured in a study of T cells in Graves' hyperthyroidism and ophthalmopathy. Study-wide background: Peripheral blood sampling occurred at initial diagnosis, before any treatment.

The V end lost 6 bases, the J end lost 8 bases, and 5 bases lay between the germline ends. The CDR3 contains 10 residues. The source material, RNA transcripts, was used to amplify TCR beta CDR3 regions. HTBI primers were used for first-round RT-PCR of the TCR CDR3. TCRdb independently ran MiXCR on the multiplex PCR reads; one entry per CDR3 protein. The sample lists 540,000 or so distinct CDR3 sequences, more than 15% occurring once. This clonotype has more than one count but fewer than ten. Its antigen remains unidentified. An absence of ophthalmopathy progression within 18 months meant stable Graves' hyperthyroidism. Overall study results and limits: A 13 V-J signature model discriminated ophthalmopathy versus stable hyperthyroidism. Blood also held most thyroid clonotypes expanded beyond 0.001.

The rearrangement links TRBV12-3 or TRBV12-4 to TRBJ2-1; D not resolved. The sequencing input was blood. This clonotype originated in a woman aged 25 to 39 with Graves' hyperthyroidism. CDR3 loop: CASRQYEQFF. In DNA, the CDR3 is TGTGCCAGCAGGCAATATGAGCAGTTCTTC.